Below, 11 T cell receptor beta chains from the same sample are listed, as sequenced in a study of cytomegalovirus exposure and HLA in healthy donors. Primers: 60 Vbeta forward and 13 Jbeta reverse. Assay used: immunoSEQ multiplex PCR; TCRdb lists only in-frame clones, some missing. In total, the table holds 150,000 to 200,000 clones. The source material was PBMCs. All receptors derive from a man aged 25-45 years in good health and CMV-seronegative.

This chain joins TRBV14 and TRBJ1-2, with 9 bases fitting TRBD1. CDR1 and CDR2 from the germline V gene are SGHDN and FVKESK. The CDR3 runs 15 residues. V was pared by 5 bases and J by 4 bases, with 8 bases of the junction left unmatched. The DNA of the CDR3 is TGTGCCAGCAGCGGCGGGACAGGGACTTTCTATGGCTACACCTTC. Its translation: CASSGGTGTFYGYTF.

The chain is built from TRBV4-1 and TRBJ2-1, with 12 positions matching TRBD2. The germline V gene encodes CDR1 MGHRA and CDR2 YSYEKL. The J segment lost 3 bases and the V segment lost 4 bases, leaving 4 bases of the junction unmatched. There are 16 residues in the CDR3. In nucleotides, the CDR3 is TGCGCCAGCAGCCGAAAGACTAGCGGGGGCTACAATGAGCAGTTCTTC. The encoded protein is CASSRKTSGGYNEQFF.

The chain carries TRBV15 and TRBJ2-5, with 7 nucleotides matching TRBD1. V shed 1 base, J shed 0 bases, and the junction held 5 bases outside the gene matches. The CDR3 contains 16 residues. Germline CDR1 reads LNHNV; CDR2 reads YYDKDF (reference sequence). The CDR3 region has the DNA TGTGCCACCAGCAGAGGGGGCAGGGGGTACCAAGAGACCCAGTACTTC. Residues: CATSRGGRGYQETQYF.

The rearrangement joins TRBV5-4 to TRBJ1-2, with 9 nucleotides matching TRBD1. V shed 4 bases, J shed 8 bases, and the junction held 3 bases outside the gene matches. The CDR3 totals 12 residues. The germline CDR1 and CDR2 sequences are SGHNT and YYREEE (reference sequence). CDR3 region: CASSPDRGGYTF. Here the CDR3 DNA reads TGTGCCAGCAGCCCGGACAGGGGCGGCTACACCTTC.

The gene calls are TRBV27 and TRBJ2-2; 7 nucleotides line up with TRBD2. Per germline, CDR1 MNHEY and CDR2 SMNVEV (reference sequence). V lost 3 bases to trimming and J lost 5 bases; unmatched junction nucleotides: 0. CDR3 length: 13 residues. CDR3 sequence: CASSLGGTGELFF. As DNA, the CDR3 is TGTGCCAGCAGTTTGGGGGGGACCGGGGAGCTGTTTTTT.

J is TRBJ1-6 and V is TRBV18, with TRBD1 matching over 7 bases. Germline V gene data show CDR1 as KGHSH and CDR2 as LQKENI. With V trimmed by 1 base and J by 5 bases, 5 bases remained unmatched. The CDR3 loop spans 16 amino acids. CDR3 in DNA: TGTGCCAGCTCACCACGACAGGGCTTGAATAATTCACCCCTCCACTTT. It specifies CASSPRQGLNNSPLHF.

The chain links TRBV2 to TRBJ1-1; D might be TRBD1 (6 bases). V lost 1 base to trimming and J lost 4 bases, with 22 bases between them. CDR1 and CDR2 from the germline V gene are SNHLY and FYNNEI. CDR3 length: 18 residues. CDR3 sequence: CASSEDLAAGALGTEAFF. CDR3 DNA sequence: TGTGCCAGCAGTGAAGATTTGGCGGCGGGGGCATTAGGCACTGAAGCTTTCTTT.

The chain employs TRBV6-5 and TRBJ2-1; TRBD2 is a possible D gene (6 bases). Per the germline V gene, CDR1 is MNHEY and CDR2 is SVGAGI. The CDR3 spans 15 residues. The germline V and J ends were trimmed by 0 bases and 4 bases, with 10 bases remaining between them. Here the CDR3 DNA reads TGTGCCAGCAGTTACTCGATAGCGGATTACAATGAGCAGTTCTTC. Protein sequence: CASSYSIADYNEQFF.

This sequence joins TRBV2 and TRBJ2-7, with 8 bases that match TRBD2. The CDR3 sequence is 12 residues long. Germline lookup yields CDR1 SNHLY and CDR2 FYNNEI. V lost 6 bases, J lost 4 bases, and 2 bases stayed unmatched. DNA for the CDR3: TGTGCCAGCAGGGGACTAGTTTACGAGCAGTACTTC. Translation gives CASRGLVYEQYF. Filled out from reference TRBV2 and TRBJ2-7, the complete variable domain reads EPEVTQTPSHQVTQMGQEVILRCVPISNHLYFYWYRQILGQKVEFLVSFYNNEISEKSEIFDDQFSVERPDGSNFTLKIRSTKLEDSAMYFCASRGLVYEQYFGPGTRLTVT.

The V gene is TRBV15, the J gene TRBJ2-1, with TRBD1 identical over 9 bases. The CDR3 has 17 amino acids. Per germline, CDR1 LNHNV and CDR2 YYDKDF (reference sequence). The trim removed 3 bases at V and 3 bases at J, leaving 9 bases unmatched. The CDR3: CATSRASGTGHYNEQFF. The CDR3 DNA reads TGTGCCACCAGCAGGGCTTCCGGGACAGGGCACTACAATGAGCAGTTCTTC.

This chain joins TRBV14 and TRBJ2-5; D ambiguous. V was shortened by 2 bases and J by 3 bases, with 4 bases between the two germline ends. Germline V gene data show CDR1 as SGHDN and CDR2 as FVKESK. The CDR3 consists of 12 residues. This chain's CDR3 is CASSQIEETQYF. DNA of the CDR3: TGTGCCAGCAGCCAAATAGAAGAGACCCAGTACTTC. The variable domain in full, with the rest retrieved from reference TRBV14 and TRBJ2-5, is EAGVTQFPSHSVIEKGQTVTLRCDPISGHDNLYWYRRVMGKEIKFLLHFVKESKQDESGMPNNRFLAERTGGTYSTLKVQPAELEDSGVYFCASSQIEETQYFGPGTRLLVL.